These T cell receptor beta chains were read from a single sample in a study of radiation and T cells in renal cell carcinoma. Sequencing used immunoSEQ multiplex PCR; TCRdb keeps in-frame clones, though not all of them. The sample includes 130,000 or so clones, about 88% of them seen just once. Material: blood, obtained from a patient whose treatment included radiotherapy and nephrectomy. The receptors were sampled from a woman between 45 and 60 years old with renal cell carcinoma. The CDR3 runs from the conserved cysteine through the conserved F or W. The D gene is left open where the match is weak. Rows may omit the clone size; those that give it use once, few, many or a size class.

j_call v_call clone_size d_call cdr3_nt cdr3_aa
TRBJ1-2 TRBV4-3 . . TGCGCCAGCAGCCAAGATGGCAGTCTGTACTATGGCTACACCTTC CASSQDGSLYYGYTF
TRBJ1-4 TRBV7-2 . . TGTGCCAGCAGCTTAGTAGAGGGTTCTAATGAAAAACTGTTTTTT CASSLVEGSNEKLFF
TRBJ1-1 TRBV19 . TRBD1 TGTGCCAGTAGCAGGGACAGGTCCTCAATGAACACTGAAGCTTTCTTT CASSRDRSSMNTEAFF
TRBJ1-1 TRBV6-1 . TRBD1 TGTGCCAGCAGCCCTGGGACAGCAAACACTGAAGCTTTCTTT CASSPGTANTEAFF
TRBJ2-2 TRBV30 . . TGTGCCTGGAAAGCCGGGATGTCGAACACCGGGGAGCTGTTTTTT CAWKAGMSNTGELFF
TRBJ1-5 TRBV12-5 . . TGTGCTAGTGGTTCTCCCGGGACTGACCCTAGCAATCAGCCCCAGCATTTT CASGSPGTDPSNQPQHF
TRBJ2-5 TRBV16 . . TGTGCCAGCAGCCAGCGAGGGGTCGAGCCGGGGACCCAGTACTTC CASSQRGVEPGTQYF
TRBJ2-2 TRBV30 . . TGTGCCTGGAGTGGCTGGGGGGTGGGCACCGGGGAGCTGTTTTTT CAWSGWGVGTGELFF
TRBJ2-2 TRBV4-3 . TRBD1 TGCGCCAGCAGCCCGATTTGGACAGGGGGCTTCTCGAACACCGGGGAGCTGTTTTTT CASSPIWTGGFSNTGELFF
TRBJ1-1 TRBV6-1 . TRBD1 TGTGCCAGCAGTGTTGACAGGGGGTGGACTGAAGCTTTCTTT CASSVDRGWTEAFF
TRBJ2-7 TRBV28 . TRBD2 TGTGCCAGCAGTTTTCAGCGGGGGGGCTTGAATGAGCAGTACTTC CASSFQRGGLNEQYF
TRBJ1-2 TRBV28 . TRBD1 TGTGCCAGCAGTTCCCTCGACCCGGCTTCCTTTGGACAGGGGGGTCTGGGAGGCTACACCTTC CASSSLDPASFGQGGLGGYTF
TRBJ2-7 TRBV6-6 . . TGTGCCAGCCGACACTTAGGGGGGGCCCTTTCCTACGAGCAGTACTTC CASRHLGGALSYEQYF
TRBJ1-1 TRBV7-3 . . TGTGCCAGCAGCCCCCACGGGGAAATGAACACTGAAGCTTTCTTT CASSPHGEMNTEAFF
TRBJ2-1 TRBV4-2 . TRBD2 TGTGCCAGCAGCCAAGGTAGCGGGTTTTTATACGAGCAGTTCTTC CASSQGSGFLYEQFF
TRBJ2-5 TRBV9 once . TGTGCCAGCAGCGGGGGGGGCCCGAGGGAGACCCAGTACTTC CASSGGGPRETQYF
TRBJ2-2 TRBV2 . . TGTGCCAGCAGTGTTGTTGCCGAAGTAGGGGAGCTGTTTTTT CASSVVAEVGELFF
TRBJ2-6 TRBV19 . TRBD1 TGTGCCAGTAGTACCACAGGGGTAGGGGCCAACGTCCTGACTTTC CASSTTGVGANVLTF
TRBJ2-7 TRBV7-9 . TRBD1 TGTGCCAGCAGCTTAGGGGATGACAGGGGCCACGAGCAGTACTTC CASSLGDDRGHEQYF
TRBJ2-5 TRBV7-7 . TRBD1 TGTGCTAGCAGCAGACAGGGGACGGAGACCCAGTACTTC CASSRQGTETQYF
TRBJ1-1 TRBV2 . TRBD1 TGTGCCGCTCATAAGGGACAGGGGATAAGCACTGAAGCTTTCTTT CAAHKGQGISTEAFF
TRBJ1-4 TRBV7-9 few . TGCGTGACGAGGGGGAATGGGGAAAAACTGTTTTTT CVTRGNGEKLFF
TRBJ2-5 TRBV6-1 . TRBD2 TGTGCCAGCAGTGATCCTAGCGGCTTCCAAGAGACCCAGTACTTC CASSDPSGFQETQYF
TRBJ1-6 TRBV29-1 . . TGCAGCGTGTCGGACAGCTCCTATAATTCACCCCTCCACTTT CSVSDSSYNSPLHF
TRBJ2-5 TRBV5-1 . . TGCGCCAGCAGCTTGTGGCAGCCACAAGAGACCCAGTACTTC CASSLWQPQETQYF
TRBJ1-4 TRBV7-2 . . TGTGCCAGCAGCTTATCGGGAGGGCTTAAACTGTTTTTT CASSLSGGLKLFF
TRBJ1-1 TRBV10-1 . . TGCGCCAGCAGTGTGACTCGGGGGATGAACACTGAAGCTTTCTTT CASSVTRGMNTEAFF
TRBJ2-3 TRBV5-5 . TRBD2 TGTGCCAGCAGCTTGCGCGGCTCTAGCGGGGGGGAGGATACGCAGTATTTT CASSLRGSSGGEDTQYF
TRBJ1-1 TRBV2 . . TGTGCCAGCAATGAAGCCGGGAGGGATGCTTTCTTT CASNEAGRDAFF
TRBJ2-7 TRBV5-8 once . TGTGCCAGCAGCTTGGTGGTGGGGGAGCAGTACTTC CASSLVVGEQYF
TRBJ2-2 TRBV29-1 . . TGCAGCGTTGAGGGGGCGGCAAACACCGGGGAGCTGTTTTTT CSVEGAANTGELFF
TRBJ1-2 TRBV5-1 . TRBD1 TGCGCCAGCAGCTTTGGACAGGGGGATGGCTACACCTTC CASSFGQGDGYTF
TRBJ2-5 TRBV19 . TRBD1 TGTGCCAGTAGTATACGCAGGGGGCACCAAGAGACCCAGTACTTC CASSIRRGHQETQYF
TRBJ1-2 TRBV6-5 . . TGTGCCAGCAGCATCCAGGGTCTACCGTTGTTTGGCTACACCTTC CASSIQGLPLFGYTF
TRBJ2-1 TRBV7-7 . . TGTGCTAGCAGCCCGGGACAGCGGGGGAACAATGAGCAGTTCTTC CASSPGQRGNNEQFF
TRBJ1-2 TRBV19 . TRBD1 TGTGCCAGTAGCGAACAGGGGCGCGGGTATGGCTACACCTTC CASSEQGRGYGYTF
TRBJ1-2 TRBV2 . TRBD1 TGTGCCAGCAGTGAAGCCGACAGGGCCTATGGCTACACCTTC CASSEADRAYGYTF
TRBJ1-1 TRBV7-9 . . TGTGCCAGCAGCTTAGTTGTGAACACTGAAGCTTTCTTT CASSLVVNTEAFF
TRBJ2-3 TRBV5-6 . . TGTGCCAGCAGCTGGACTAGCACAGATACGCAGTATTTT CASSWTSTDTQYF
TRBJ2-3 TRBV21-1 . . TGTGCCAGCAGGACTAGCGGGGGGCCGGATACGCAGTATTTT CASRTSGGPDTQYF
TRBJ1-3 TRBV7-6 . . TGTGCCAGCAGCTTAGGACAGGCGAACACCATATATTTT CASSLGQANTIYF
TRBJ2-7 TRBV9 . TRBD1 TGTGCCAGCAGCGCTCAGGGGGCCTACGAGCAGTACTTC CASSAQGAYEQYF
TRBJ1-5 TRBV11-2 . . TGTGCCAGCAGCTTATCCGGGGGCAATCAGCCCCAGCATTTT CASSLSGGNQPQHF
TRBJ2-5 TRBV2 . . TGTGCCAGCGGGGTCCAAGAGACCCAGTACTTC CASGVQETQYF
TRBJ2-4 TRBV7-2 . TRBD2 TGTGCCAGCAGCAAAGGCCGGCTAGCGGGGGGGGTAAACATTCAGTACTTC CASSKGRLAGGVNIQYF
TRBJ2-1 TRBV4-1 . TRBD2 TGCGCCAGCAGCCAAACTAGCGGGGCCTCCTACAATGAGCAGTTCTTC CASSQTSGASYNEQFF
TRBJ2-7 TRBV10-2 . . TGCGCCAGCAGTGAGTCGCTAGGGGTCGAGCAGTACTTC CASSESLGVEQYF
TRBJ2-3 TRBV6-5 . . TGTGCCAGCAGTTACCTCAGGGGGGTAAACACAGATACGCAGTATTTT CASSYLRGVNTDTQYF
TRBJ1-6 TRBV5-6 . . TGTGCCAGCAGCTTCGTCAGGAGTAATTCACCCCTCCACTTT CASSFVRSNSPLHF
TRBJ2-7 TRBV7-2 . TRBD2 TGTGCCAGCAGCTCCATTCCTGGGACTAGCATAACCCACGAGCAGTACTTC CASSSIPGTSITHEQYF
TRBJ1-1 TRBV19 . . TGTGCCAGTAGTCCGAGCACGGGGGGTACTGAAGCTTTCTTT CASSPSTGGTEAFF
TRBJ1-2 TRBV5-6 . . TGTGCCAGCAGCTTGGGGTCTGGCAGGGTTTCCTATGGCTACACCTTC CASSLGSGRVSYGYTF
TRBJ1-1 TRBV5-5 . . TGTGCCAGCAGCTCTACAGGGAACACTGAAGCTTTCTTT CASSSTGNTEAFF